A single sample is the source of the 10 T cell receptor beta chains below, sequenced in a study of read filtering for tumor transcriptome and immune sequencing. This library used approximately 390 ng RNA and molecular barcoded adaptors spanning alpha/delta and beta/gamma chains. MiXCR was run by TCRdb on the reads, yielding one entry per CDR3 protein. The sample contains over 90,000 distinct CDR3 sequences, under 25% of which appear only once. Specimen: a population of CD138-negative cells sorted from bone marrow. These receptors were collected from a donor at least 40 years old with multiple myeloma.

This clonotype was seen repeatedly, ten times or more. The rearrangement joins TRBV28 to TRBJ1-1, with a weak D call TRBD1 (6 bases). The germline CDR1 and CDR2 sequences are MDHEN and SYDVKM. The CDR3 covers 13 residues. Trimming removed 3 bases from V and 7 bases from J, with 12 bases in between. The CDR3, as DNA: TGTGCCAGCAGTTTGTGGGGGGCCGGTGAAGCTTTCTTT. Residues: CASSLWGAGEAFF. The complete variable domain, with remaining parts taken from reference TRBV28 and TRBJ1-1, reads DVKVTQSSRYLVKRTGEKVFLECVQDMDHENMFWYRQDPGLGLRLIYFSYDVKMKEKGDIPEGYSVSREKKERFSLILESASTNQTSMYLCASSLWGAGEAFFGQGTRLTVV.

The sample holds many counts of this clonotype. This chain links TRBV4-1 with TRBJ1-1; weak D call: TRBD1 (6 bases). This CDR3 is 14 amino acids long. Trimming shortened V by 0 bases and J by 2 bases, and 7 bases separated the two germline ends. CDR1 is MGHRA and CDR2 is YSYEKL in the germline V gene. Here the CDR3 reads CASSQEQGNTEAFF. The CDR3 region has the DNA TGCGCCAGCAGCCAAGAACAGGGAAACACTGAAGCTTTCTTT.

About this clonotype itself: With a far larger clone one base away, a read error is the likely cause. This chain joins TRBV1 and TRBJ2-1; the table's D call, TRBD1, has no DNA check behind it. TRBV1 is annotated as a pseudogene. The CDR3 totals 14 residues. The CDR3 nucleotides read TGCACCAGCAGCCACATCATAGGGACGGGTGAGCAGTTCTTC. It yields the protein CTSSHIIGTGEQFF.

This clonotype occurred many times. CDR3 nucleotides: TGTGCCAGCAGTTCCTCAATAGCGGGGGGGCCTAACCGGGAGCTGTTTTTT. Its translation: CASSSSIAGGPNRELFF. The chain uses TRBV28 and TRBJ2-2; the match to TRBD2 covers 11 bases. Germline CDR1 is MDHEN and CDR2 is SYDVKM. The CDR3 totals 17 residues. Trimming at V came to 4 bases and at J to 9 bases, leaving 13 bases not matched to a gene.

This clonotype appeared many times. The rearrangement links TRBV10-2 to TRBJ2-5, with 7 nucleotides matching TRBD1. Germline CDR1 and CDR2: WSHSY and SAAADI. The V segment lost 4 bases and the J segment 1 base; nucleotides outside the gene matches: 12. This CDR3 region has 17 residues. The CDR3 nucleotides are TGCGCCAGCAGTGGGGTGGACAGGTGGGGCACCCAAGAGACCCAGTACTTC. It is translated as CASSGVDRWGTQETQYF.

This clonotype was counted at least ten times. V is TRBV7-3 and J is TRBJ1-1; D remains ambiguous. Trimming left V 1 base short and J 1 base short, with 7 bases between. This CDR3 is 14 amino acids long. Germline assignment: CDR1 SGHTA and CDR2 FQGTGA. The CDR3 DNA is TGTGCCAGCAGCTTAAACCCTTCGAACACTGAAGCTTTCTTT. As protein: CASSLNPSNTEAFF.

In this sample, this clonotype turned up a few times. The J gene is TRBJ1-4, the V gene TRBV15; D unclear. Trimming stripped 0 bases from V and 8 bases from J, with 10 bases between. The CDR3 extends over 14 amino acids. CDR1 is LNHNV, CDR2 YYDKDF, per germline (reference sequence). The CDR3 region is CATSRDRTVEKLFF. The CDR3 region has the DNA TGTGCCACCAGCAGAGATAGGACGGTAGAAAAACTGTTTTTT. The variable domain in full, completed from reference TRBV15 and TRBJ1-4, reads DAMVIQNPRYQVTQFGKPVTLSCSQTLNHNVMYWYQQKSSQAPKLLFHYYDKDFNNEADTPDNFQSRRPNTSFCFLDIRSPGLGDTAMYLCATSRDRTVEKLFFGSGTQLSVL.

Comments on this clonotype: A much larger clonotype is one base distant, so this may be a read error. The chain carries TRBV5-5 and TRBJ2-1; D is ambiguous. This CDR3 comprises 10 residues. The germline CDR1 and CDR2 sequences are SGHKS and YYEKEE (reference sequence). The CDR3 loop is CAGSFNEQFF. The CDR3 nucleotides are TGTGCCGGCAGCTTCAATGAGCAGTTCTTC.

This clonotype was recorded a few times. The CDR3 DNA reads TGTGCCAGCAGCTTAAGACCCCTGGGAGGCGCAGATACGCAGTATTTT. This encodes CASSLRPLGGADTQYF. V usage is TRBV7-9 and J usage is TRBJ2-3; tentatively, D is TRBD2 (6 bases). The V end lost 2 bases, the J end lost 4 bases, and 16 bases lay between the germline ends. From germline, CDR1 is SEHNR and CDR2 FQNEAQ (reference sequence). The CDR3 length is 16 residues.

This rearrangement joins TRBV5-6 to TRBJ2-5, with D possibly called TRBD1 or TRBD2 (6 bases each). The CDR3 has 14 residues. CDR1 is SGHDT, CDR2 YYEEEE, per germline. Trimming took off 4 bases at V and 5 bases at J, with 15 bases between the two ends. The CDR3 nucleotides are TGTGCCAGCAGCCCACAGGGAGGCGGGGAGACCCAGTACTTC. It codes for CASSPQGGGETQYF.